Following are 4 T cell receptor beta chains from one sample sequenced in a study of tumor and adjacent non-tumor tissue in lung cancer. RNA was extracted from bulk tissue without any cell sorting. The normal lung tissue was taken more than 3 cm from the tumor edge. The library came from three nested PCR rounds adapted from ARM-PCR protocols. In TCRdb, the multiplex PCR reads were re-called with MiXCR into one record per CDR3 protein. Among about 110,000 distinct CDR3 sequences listed, 60% to 65% were seen once. The sample was distant non-tumor lung tissue. Receptors originate from a man in his fifties or sixties with non-small cell lung cancer.

Details on this clonotype: A read error may produce the germline difference seen at one junction end. This chain connects TRBV6-5 to TRBJ2-3; 10 nucleotides line up with TRBD1. Per the germline V gene, CDR1 is MNHEY and CDR2 is SVGAGI. The CDR3 is 16 amino acids. The CDR3 protein is CASSRTGGSSTDTQYF. In DNA form, the CDR3 reads TGTGCTAGCAGTCGGACAGGGGGATCTAGCACAGATACGCAGTATTTT.

The chain combines TRBV6-2 or TRBV6-3 with TRBJ2-7; 8 nucleotides line up with TRBD2. Trimming at V came to 6 bases and at J to 2 bases, leaving 15 bases not matched to a gene. The V gene's germline CDR1 is MNHEY and CDR2 SVGEGT. The CDR3 covers 17 residues. CDR3 nucleotides: TGTGCCAGCAGCTACGAAACGGGAGGGCGGTACGCCTACGAGCAGTACTTC. This gives the protein CASSYETGGRYAYEQYF.

V usage is TRBV12-3 or TRBV12-4 and J usage is TRBJ2-3; weak D call: TRBD2 (5 bases). The CDR3 is 12 amino acids. V shed 9 bases and J shed 7 bases, with 14 bases lying between them. CDR3 nucleotides: TGTGCCAGTAGCGAAACGACATATACGCAGTATTTT. Encoded protein: CASSETTYTQYF.

Regarding this clonotype: At one end, the junction sequence differs from germline, possibly due to a read error. V is TRBV4-2 and J is TRBJ1-3; D unclear. Germline V gives CDR1 LGHNA, CDR2 YNFKEQ. The CDR3 runs 16 residues. CDR3 nucleotides: TGTGCCAGCAGCCTGAAATTAAGGGTCGCTGGAAGCACCATATATTTT. As protein: CASSLKLRVAGSTIYF.